The 8 T cell receptor beta chains below were found in one sample sequenced in a study of blood T cell repertoires in COVID-19. Libraries were prepared by immunoSEQ multiplex PCR; TCRdb keeps only in-frame clonotypes and omits some of them. Altogether a few hundred thousand clones are present, 83% being singletons, with the ten largest covering over 0.95%. Input material: peripheral blood. The receptors stem from a woman aged 25 to 39 with COVID-19, enrolled during active disease.

This clone has only one observation. The chain recombines TRBV7-3 with TRBJ2-3; maybe TRBD1 (6 bases). The CDR3 runs 15 residues. The germline V gene encodes CDR1 SGHTA and CDR2 FQGTGA. Between the trimmed V and J ends, which lost 1 base and 2 bases, there was a span of 10 bases. The DNA for the CDR3 is TGTGCCAGCAGCTTAATGGGACAAGTCACAGATACGCAGTATTTT. It yields the protein CASSLMGQVTDTQYF.

The chain links TRBV29-1 to TRBJ2-2, with D maybe TRBD1 (6 bases). Germline loops: CDR1 SQVTM, CDR2 ANQGSEA. The CDR3 sequence is 13 residues long. V lost 4 bases and J lost 3, with 9 bases in between. This CDR3 is CSVGRGYTGELFF. The CDR3 coding sequence is TGCAGCGTTGGAAGGGGGTACACCGGGGAGCTGTTTTTT.

This rearrangement joins TRBV9 to TRBJ1-2; 7 bases are a match to TRBD1. V lost 3 bases and J lost 4; bases outside the gene matches: 3. Per the germline V gene, CDR1 is SGDLS and CDR2 is YYNGEE. The length of the CDR3 is 13 residues. Here the CDR3 reads CASSGGQIYGYTF. As DNA, the CDR3 is TGTGCCAGCAGCGGGGGACAGATCTATGGCTACACCTTC. The full variable domain, its missing parts supplied by reference TRBV9 and TRBJ1-2, is DSGVTQTPKHLITATGQRVTLRCSPRSGDLSVYWYQQSLDQGLQFLIQYYNGEERAKGNILERFSAQQFPDLHSELNLSSLELGDSALYFCASSGGQIYGYTFGSGTRLTVV.

The chain has TRBV19 and TRBJ2-4, with 16 nucleotides matching TRBD2. The CDR3 sequence is 18 residues long. Trimming cost V 3 bases and J 0 bases; bases outside gene matches: 2. The germline CDR1 and CDR2 sequences are LNHDA and SQIVND (reference sequence). CDR3 nucleotides: TGTGCCAGTAGTATGGGACTAGCGGGGGGGCTAGCCAAAAACATTCAGTACTTC. This gives the protein CASSMGLAGGLAKNIQYF.

This clone was seen a few times. V is TRBV7-2 and J is TRBJ1-5; no clear D. Germline CDR1 and CDR2: SGHTA and FQGNSA. Trimming stripped 1 base from V and 4 bases from J, with 11 bases between. CDR3 length: 15 amino acids. The CDR3 is CASSLGLAENQPQHF. The CDR3 bases are TGTGCCAGCAGCTTAGGCCTGGCGGAGAATCAGCCCCAGCATTTT.

This chain connects TRBV2 to TRBJ1-1, with D maybe TRBD1 (5 bases). The length of the CDR3 is 13 residues. In germline, CDR1 is SNHLY, CDR2 FYNNEI. V was shortened by 6 bases and J by 1 base, with 9 bases between the two germline ends. The CDR3 nucleotides read TGTGCCAGCAGGTGGGGCCAGAACACTGAAGCTTTCTTT. Amino acids: CASRWGQNTEAFF.

The V call is TRBV9, the J call TRBJ2-2, with D unclear. CDR1 and CDR2 (germline): SGDLS, YYNGEE. The CDR3 covers 13 residues. Trimming took 2 bases from V and 6 from J, leaving 8 bases between them. The CDR3 DNA sequence: TGTGCCAGCAGCGTTTCTCCCTCCGGGGAGCTGTTTTTT. It translates to CASSVSPSGELFF.

The CDR3 DNA sequence: TGTGCCAGCAGCGCGGGGACAGGGGAAGACACTGAAGCTTTCTTT. Encoded protein: CASSAGTGEDTEAFF. The J gene is TRBJ1-1, the V gene TRBV9; 10 bases line up with TRBD1. Germline V gives CDR1 SGDLS, CDR2 YYNGEE. V trimming: 3 bases; J trimming: 3 bases; junction bases outside the gene matches: 5. The CDR3 loop spans 15 amino acids. The full variable domain, with the rest looked up from reference TRBV9 and TRBJ1-1, is DSGVTQTPKHLITATGQRVTLRCSPRSGDLSVYWYQQSLDQGLQFLIQYYNGEERAKGNILERFSAQQFPDLHSELNLSSLELGDSALYFCASSAGTGEDTEAFFGQGTRLTVV.